The rows below give T cell receptor beta chains drawn from one sample of a study of post-analysis software for immune sequencing data. MiXCR, applied by TCRdb to the PCR reads, yields one record per CDR3 protein. The sample holds hundreds of thousands of distinct CDR3 sequences, approximately 42% seen once. The sample was blood. These receptors all come from a girl aged 2-10 years with multiple sclerosis. The CDR3 runs from the conserved cysteine through the conserved F or W. Each record gives: J gene, clone size, V gene, D gene, CDR3 length, CDR3 DNA, CDR3 protein. The D gene is left open where the match is weak. Where a row states a size, it is once, few, many or the class of an expanded clone; other rows omit it.

TRBJ2-1 - TRBV29-1 TRBD2 19 TGCAGCGCAACGCCGGGGCTAGCGGGAGTAGCAAAGTGGTACAATGAGCGGTTCTTC CSATPGLAGVAKWYNERFF
TRBJ1-5 few TRBV6-5 - 14 TGTGCCAGCAGACCCTTCTATAGCAATCAGCCCCAGCATTTT CASRPFYSNQPQHF
TRBJ2-5 few TRBV12-3/TRBV12-4 - 17 TGTGCCAGCAGTTTAGCGCATCAGGGGATATACCAAGAGACCCAGTACTTC CASSLAHQGIYQETQYF
TRBJ2-1 - TRBV6-5 - 13 TGTGTCAGCAGTGGCCCCAACTACAATGAGCAGTTCTTC CVSSGPNYNEQFF
TRBJ2-5 - TRBV4-2 - 16 TGTGCCAGCAGCCAAGGATCTGGATCCAACCAAGAGACCCAGTACTTC CASSQGSGSNQETQYF
TRBJ1-6 few TRBV9 - 16 TGTGCCAGCAGCGTAGGTGCGGTGGCAGCACATTCACCCCTCCACTTT CASSVGAVAAHSPLHF
TRBJ2-3 - TRBV4-1 - 15 TGCGCCAGCAGTCAGTTCGTCTTCAGCACAGATACGCAGTATTTT CASSQFVFSTDTQYF
TRBJ2-7 - TRBV19 - 16 TGTGCCAGTAGTGTGGACAGTTATGAAGCCTACAATGAGCAGTACTTC CASSVDSYEAYNEQYF
TRBJ2-3 - TRBV29-1 TRBD1 17 TGCAGCGTTCTCCGGGACAGGGGGTACCTCCCCACAGATACGCAGTATTTT CSVLRDRGYLPTDTQYF
TRBJ2-1 - TRBV29-1 - 12 TGCAGGGTGGGGGGCTCCTACAATGAGCAGTTCTTC CRVGGSYNEQFF
TRBJ2-7 few TRBV7-2 - 15 TGTGCCAGCAGCTTAGGCCTTTTCGGGGCGGGGGAGCAGTACTTC CASSLGLFGAGEQYF
TRBJ2-1 few TRBV9 - 16 TGTGCCAGCAGCGTAGGTCTAGTGAGCTCCTACAATGAGCAGTTCTTC CASSVGLVSSYNEQFF
TRBJ2-5 few TRBV7-8 TRBD1 14 TGTGCCAGCAGCTTACAGGGGGTATCGGAGACCCAGTACTTC CASSLQGVSETQYF
TRBJ2-7 few TRBV6-2/TRBV6-3 - 12 TGTGCCAGCAGGATATACAGTTACGAGCAGTACTTC CASRIYSYEQYF
TRBJ1-6 - TRBV6-5 - 15 TGTGCCAGCATGGAGACCGGGGGAATGGGTTTCCTCCTCCACTTT CASMETGGMGFLLHF
TRBJ2-7 - TRBV7-8 - 14 TGTGCCAGCAGCTTAGACCCGGGACCCTACGAGCAGTACTTC CASSLDPGPYEQYF
TRBJ2-1 few TRBV20-1 - 16 TGCAGTGCTACCCCCCTGGGCCAGGGCCCAAGCAACGAGCAGTTCTTC CSATPLGQGPSNEQFF
TRBJ2-7 - TRBV20-1 - 11 TGCAGTGCTATACCTTACAATGAGCAGTACTTC CSAIPYNEQYF
TRBJ2-4 - TRBV7-2 TRBD2 15 TGTGCCAGCAGCTTAAAGACGGGGGGGGGAAACATTCAGTACTTC CASSLKTGGGNIQYF
TRBJ1-1 once TRBV29-1 - 14 TGCAGCGTTGAAGAGGCCCTCCTTCGCGCTGAAGCTTTCTTT CSVEEALLRAEAFF
TRBJ2-1 few TRBV4-2 TRBD2 20 TGTGCCAGCAGCCAAGATATCGCTAGCGGGGGGGCCCTCATCTACAATGAGCAGTTCTTC CASSQDIASGGALIYNEQFF
TRBJ2-7 few TRBV5-6 - 14 TGTGCCAGCAGCTTGTCGGGCAGCCCCTACGAGCAGTACTTC CASSLSGSPYEQYF
TRBJ2-1 few TRBV6-6 - 15 TGTGCCAGCAGTTTCTCTAGGGGGGGGGCCAATGAGCAGTTCTTC CASSFSRGGANEQFF
TRBJ2-7 few TRBV6-5 - 13 TGTGCCAGCAGTTACTCGAACATCGGCGAGCAGTACTTC CASSYSNIGEQYF
TRBJ2-5 - TRBV10-3 TRBD2 12 TGTGCCATCAGTCGGGGGGAAGAGACCCAGTACTTC CAISRGEETQYF
TRBJ2-1 few TRBV24-1 TRBD2 19 TGTGCCACCTCACCCGGGACTAGCACCCCAGGGAGGGCCTACAATGAGCAGTTCTTC CATSPGTSTPGRAYNEQFF
TRBJ2-3 once TRBV12-3/TRBV12-4 - 15 TGTGCCAGCAGTTTTCAGGGGTTCGATACAGATACGCAGTATTTT CASSFQGFDTDTQYF
TRBJ2-7 - TRBV27 - 13 TGTGCCAGCAGTTCGGGACACCCCTACGAGCAGTACTTC CASSSGHPYEQYF